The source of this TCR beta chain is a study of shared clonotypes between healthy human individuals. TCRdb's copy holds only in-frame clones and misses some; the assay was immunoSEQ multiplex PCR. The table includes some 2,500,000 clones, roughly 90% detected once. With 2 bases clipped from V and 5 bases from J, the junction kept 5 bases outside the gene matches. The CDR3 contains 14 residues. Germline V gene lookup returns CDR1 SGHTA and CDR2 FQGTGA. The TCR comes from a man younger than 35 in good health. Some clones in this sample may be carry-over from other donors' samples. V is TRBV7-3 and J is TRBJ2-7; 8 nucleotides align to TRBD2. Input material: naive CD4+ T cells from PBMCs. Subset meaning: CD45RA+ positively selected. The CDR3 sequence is CASSLGTRGDEQYF. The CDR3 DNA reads TGTGCCAGCAGCTTAGGGACTAGAGGAGACGAGCAGTACTTC.